Below are 16 T cell receptor beta chains sequenced from a single sample in a study of blood T cells in healthy people across ages. Then a second PCR, running about 6 to 11 cycles, was carried out with a sample-barcoded 5' primer and a J-beta primer mix. MiXCR, applied by TCRdb to the 5' RACE reads, yields one record per CDR3 protein. The profile shows over a million distinct CDR3 sequences, approximately 43% of them singletons. Sequencing was done on a sample of blood. These receptors all come from a woman aged 18-29 years in good health.

This clonotype was found a few times. V is TRBV7-6 and J is TRBJ2-1; TRBD2 might be the D (5 bases). From germline, CDR1 is SGHVS and CDR2 FNYEAQ. The CDR3 has 16 residues. Trimming pared 4 bases from V and 2 bases from J, leaving 15 bases between. The CDR3 nucleotides are TGTGCCAGCAGCTCCCCCCCCAGCGGTCCCTACAATGAGCAGTTCTTC. Encoded protein: CASSSPPSGPYNEQFF. Complete variable domain (other parts from reference TRBV7-6 and TRBJ2-1): GAGVSQSPRYKVTKRGQDVALRCDPISGHVSLYWYRQALGQGPEFLTYFNYEAQQDKSGLPNDRFSAERPEGSISTLTIQRTEQRDSAMYRCASSSPPSGPYNEQFFGPGTRLTVL.

The gene calls are TRBV27 and TRBJ2-7, with no clear D. V dropped 3 bases and J dropped 2 bases, with 14 bases sitting between them. The CDR3 runs to 15 residues. From germline, CDR1 is MNHEY and CDR2 SMNVEV (reference sequence). CDR3 loop: CASSFKGYPTYEQYF. The CDR3 DNA sequence: TGTGCCAGCAGTTTCAAAGGCTACCCAACCTACGAGCAGTACTTC.

This clonotype was seen only a few times. The V and J genes are TRBV28 and TRBJ2-5; D remains ambiguous. Judging by the DNA end, TRBJ2-7 fits better; the J call may be wrong. This CDR3 spans 13 amino acids. The germline gives CDR1 MDHEN, CDR2 SYDVKM. CDR3 bases: TGTGCCAGCAGTGTAGCCCAGCCCTACGAGCAGTACTTC. This codes for CASSVAQPYEQYF.

Details on this clonotype: The DNA is left out, because the CDR3 cannot be placed on it with certainty; the CDR3 is given as TCRdb lists it. The chain links TRBV5-6 to TRBJ1-1. The CDR3 has 13 residues if both end residues are counted. The germline gives CDR1 SGHDT, CDR2 YYEEEE. The CDR3 loop is CASSWGRGTEDFF.

CDR3 in DNA: TGTGCCAGCAGGGAGGGGACAGGACATTATTACGGGGACTATGGCTACACCTTC. As protein: CASREGTGHYYGDYGYTF. This chain joins TRBV2 and TRBJ1-2, with 8 bases that match TRBD1. This CDR3 is built from 18 residues. With V trimmed by 6 bases and J by 3 bases, 18 bases remained unmatched. Germline V lookup: CDR1 SNHLY, CDR2 FYNNEI.

In the case of this clonotype: The germline gene is not matched at one end of the junction; a read error may be the cause. The chain joins TRBV27 to TRBJ2-7; D possibly corresponds to TRBD2 (5 bases). The CDR3 length is 15 residues. CDR1 is MNHEY and CDR2 is SMNVEV in the germline V gene (reference sequence). The CDR3 DNA follows: TGTGCCGGCAGTTTATCGTGGGGAGCATCGGGCGAGCAGTACTTC. Translating it yields CAGSLSWGASGEQYF.

The chain has TRBV6-1 and TRBJ1-1, with D possibly matching TRBD1 (5 bases). Germline lookup yields CDR1 MNHNS and CDR2 SASEGT. There are 15 residues in the CDR3. V lost 1 base and J lost 4, with 13 bases in between. CDR3 sequence reads: CASSEVPAGGTEAFF. CDR3 in DNA: TGTGCCAGCAGTGAAGTCCCTGCGGGGGGCACTGAAGCTTTCTTT.

The chain is built from TRBV29-1 and TRBJ2-7, with TRBD2 identical over 8 bases. This CDR3 comprises 14 residues. V shed 1 base and J 0 bases; nucleotides not matched to a gene: 2. Germline V CDR1 and CDR2: SQVTM, ANQGSEA. The CDR3 bases are TGCAGCGTTGAAGGAGCGGGGGCCTCCTACGAGCAGTACTTC. Translation gives CSVEGAGASYEQYF.

The J gene is TRBJ2-6, the V gene TRBV7-3, with D hard to call. Germline V lookup: CDR1 SGHTA, CDR2 FQGTGA. V was cut by 7 bases and J by 0 bases, with 16 bases left in between. There are 17 residues in the CDR3. The chain's CDR3 is CASTPMNAASGANVLTF. CDR3 sequence (DNA): TGTGCCAGCACCCCCATGAACGCAGCCTCTGGGGCCAACGTCCTGACTTTC.

The sample holds a few counts of this clonotype. The CDR3 sequence: CASSGDGGEQFF. The CDR3 DNA is TGTGCCAGCAGTGGAGACGGGGGAGAGCAGTTCTTC. The V and J genes are TRBV2 and TRBJ2-1; D might be TRBD2 (6 bases). CDR1 and CDR2 (germline): SNHLY, FYNNEI. Trimming took 4 bases from V and 10 from J, leaving 11 bases between them. This CDR3 comprises 12 residues.

This clonotype showed up just a few times. The V call is TRBV12-5, the J call TRBJ2-1; TRBD2 agrees at 9 bases. The V gene end was trimmed by 0 bases and the J gene end by 4 bases; junction bases not matched to a gene: 1. Germline V gene lookup returns CDR1 LGHNT and CDR2 FRNRAP. The CDR3 covers 15 residues. The CDR3 protein is CASGLVAGGYNEQFF. The DNA of the CDR3 is TGTGCTAGTGGTTTGGTAGCGGGGGGATACAATGAGCAGTTCTTC.

The genes are TRBV4-2 and TRBJ2-4; 8 bases map to TRBD1. The J call may not be correct, given that the DNA end is closer to TRBJ2-7. CDR1 and CDR2 (germline): LGHNA, YNFKEQ. The CDR3 is 15 amino acids. The CDR3 DNA reads TGTGCCAGCAGCCAAGTAGGACAGGGTGGGGGCGAGCAGTACTTC. This gives the protein CASSQVGQGGGEQYF.

This clonotype turned up a few times. The J gene is TRBJ1-2, the V gene TRBV10-3; a weak D match, TRBD1 (5 bases). The germline gives CDR1 ENHRY, CDR2 SYGVKD. Trimming stripped 4 bases from V and 4 bases from J, with 13 bases between. The CDR3 has 14 amino acids. The CDR3 is CAISGLDSAYGYTF. Written as DNA, the CDR3 is TGTGCCATCAGTGGTTTAGACAGTGCCTATGGCTACACCTTC.

For this clonotype: A much more abundant neighbour one base away suggests this may be a read error. V is TRBV20-1 and J is TRBJ2-1, with 13 bases lining up with TRBD2. Germline CDR1 and CDR2: DFQATT and SNEGSKA (reference sequence). The V gene end was trimmed by 0 bases and the J gene end by 12 bases; junction bases not matched to a gene: 8. This CDR3 contains 15 residues. This chain's CDR3 is CSAREGGLAGYGQFF. In DNA, the CDR3 is TGCAGTGCTAGAGAGGGGGGACTAGCGGGATATGGGCAGTTCTTC.

Notes on this clonotype: This sequence may be a read error, since a much larger clone differs from it by one base. The chain joins TRBV10-3 to TRBJ2-1; 11 positions match TRBD1. There are 12 residues in the CDR3. CDR1 is ENHRY, CDR2 SYGVKD, per germline. The CDR3 loop reads CGIGTGGNEQFF. For the CDR3, the DNA is TGTGGCATCGGGACAGGGGGCAATGAGCAGTTCTTC.

The V call is TRBV20-1, the J call TRBJ2-1, with 11 positions matching TRBD2. This CDR3 contains 15 residues. CDR1 is DFQATT and CDR2 is SNEGSKA in the germline V gene (reference sequence). V trimming: 6 bases; J trimming: 6 bases; junction bases outside the gene matches: 10. The CDR3 reads CSAIKLAGARNEQFF. The CDR3 nucleotides read TGCAGTGCCATAAAACTAGCGGGGGCCCGCAATGAGCAGTTCTTC.